The next 24 T cell receptor beta chains were all read from a single sample in a study of cytomegalovirus exposure and HLA in healthy donors. Use of 60 Vbeta and 13 Jbeta primers characterized the PCR. Profiling relied on immunoSEQ multiplex PCR, and the TCRdb table lists in-frame clones only, not all of them. The sample records 180,000 or so clones, 79% being singletons. Sequenced sample: PBMCs. All receptors derive from a woman in her forties or fifties in good health and CMV-seronegative.

The rearrangement joins TRBV10-2 to TRBJ2-5, with TRBD1 matching over 10 bases. The CDR3 runs 13 residues. J lost 4 bases, V lost 7 bases, and 3 bases had no gene match. CDR1 is WSHSY, CDR2 SAAADI, per germline. CDR3 in amino acids: CASNDRGRETQYF. The CDR3 DNA reads TGCGCCAGCAACGACAGGGGGCGAGAGACCCAGTACTTC.

V gene TRBV7-2 combines with J gene TRBJ2-7, with unresolved D. Between the trimmed V and J ends, which lost 0 bases and 4 bases, there was a span of 7 bases. The CDR3 has 13 residues. Germline V gene sequence: CDR1 SGHTA, CDR2 FQGNSA. Written as DNA, the CDR3 is TGTGCCAGCAGCTTAGCGCGGTCTTACGAGCAGTACTTC. This sequence encodes CASSLARSYEQYF.

This clone was seen a few times. The CDR3 DNA reads as TGTGCCAGCAGCTTGGTGCCTAGCGGAAAGTTGGATACGCAGTATTTT. Protein product: CASSLVPSGKLDTQYF. The chain joins TRBV5-5 to TRBJ2-3; TRBD2 matches 7 bases. This CDR3 comprises 16 residues. Trimming cost V 0 bases and J 6 bases; bases outside gene matches: 10. Per the germline V gene, CDR1 is SGHKS and CDR2 is YYEKEE (reference sequence).

This chain joins TRBV5-1 and TRBJ2-1; maybe TRBD2 (7 bases). The CDR3 totals 15 residues. From germline, CDR1 is SGHRS and CDR2 YFSETQ. V was trimmed by 0 bases and J by 2 bases, leaving 9 bases between them. The CDR3 coding sequence is TGCGCCAGCAGCTTGGTCGGGGGGCCCTACAATGAGCAGTTCTTC. Translation gives CASSLVGGPYNEQFF.

The genes are TRBV4-2 and TRBJ1-4; 10 nucleotides align to TRBD1. The CDR3 has 16 amino acids. Germline CDR1 LGHNA, CDR2 YNFKEQ. With V trimmed by 4 bases and J by 7 bases, 9 bases remained unmatched. Here the CDR3 reads CASSLSRDRGGEKLFF. CDR3 coding DNA: TGTGCCAGCAGCCTTTCCCGGGACAGGGGAGGTGAAAAACTGTTTTTT.

V gene TRBV28 combines with J gene TRBJ2-1; 11 bases fit TRBD1. The V segment lost 6 bases and the J segment 13 bases; nucleotides outside the gene matches: 11. Germline values: CDR1 MDHEN, CDR2 SYDVKM. The CDR3 is 14 residues long. The CDR3 region is CASSLTGTGGGQFF. The CDR3 nucleotides are TGTGCCAGCAGCCTAACCGGGACAGGGGGGGGTCAGTTCTTC.

This sequence joins TRBV6-4 and TRBJ2-2, with a tentative D call TRBD1 (5 bases). Per the germline V gene, CDR1 is MRHNA and CDR2 is SNTAGT. The CDR3 runs to 16 residues. V was pared by 0 bases and J by 4 bases, with 12 bases between. This CDR3 is CASSDSKGLLTGELFF. CDR3 coding DNA: TGTGCCAGCAGTGACTCGAAGGGGCTGCTCACCGGGGAGCTGTTTTTT.

V and J are TRBV4-2 and TRBJ1-2; D is ambiguous. This CDR3 spans 15 amino acids. Between the trimmed V and J ends, which lost 0 bases and 3 bases, there was a span of 11 bases. Per the germline V gene, CDR1 is LGHNA and CDR2 is YNFKEQ. CDR3 protein: CASSQDLGEDYGYTF. CDR3 bases: TGTGCCAGCAGCCAAGATCTTGGGGAGGACTATGGCTACACCTTC.

This clone was found once. CDR3 loop: CASSIRKAGAVSYEQYF. CDR3 nucleotide sequence: TGTGCCAGTAGTATTCGGAAGGCGGGGGCCGTCTCCTACGAGCAGTACTTC. This sequence joins TRBV19 and TRBJ2-7; D perhaps matches TRBD2 (7 bases). CDR1 is LNHDA, CDR2 SQIVND, per germline (reference sequence). The CDR3 runs to 17 residues. V was pared by 3 bases and J by 0 bases, with 18 bases between.

The CDR3 reads CASSLLAGGPLETQYF. CDR3 sequence (DNA): TGTGCCAGCAGTTTATTAGCGGGAGGCCCCCTCGAGACCCAGTACTTC. This chain joins TRBV27 and TRBJ2-5, with TRBD2 identical over 10 bases. From germline, CDR1 is MNHEY and CDR2 SMNVEV (reference sequence). This CDR3 has 16 amino acids. V shed 1 base, J shed 5 bases, and the junction held 7 bases outside the gene matches.

The chain couples TRBV28 to TRBJ2-2, with 10 bases lining up with TRBD2. In germline, CDR1 is MDHEN, CDR2 SYDVKM. The ends lost 8 bases at V and 3 bases at J; junction bases unmatched: 6. CDR3 size: 15 residues. The CDR3 DNA follows: TGTGCCAGCGGAGCGGGAGGGCCTCACACCGGGGAGCTGTTTTTT. Translated, it gives CASGAGGPHTGELFF.

The chain employs TRBV15 and TRBJ2-1; 14 nucleotides match TRBD2. From germline, CDR1 is LNHNV and CDR2 YYDKDF (reference sequence). V was pared by 1 base and J by 7 bases, with 6 bases of the junction left unmatched. This CDR3 contains 17 residues. DNA for the CDR3: TGTGCCACCAGCAGAGGTGGGACTAGCGGGAGTAGGAATGAGCAGTTCTTC. This codes for CATSRGGTSGSRNEQFF. The full variable domain, in which reference TRBV15 and TRBJ2-1 provide the parts outside the CDR3, is DAMVIQNPRYQVTQFGKPVTLSCSQTLNHNVMYWYQQKSSQAPKLLFHYYDKDFNNEADTPDNFQSRRPNTSFCFLDIRSPGLGDTAMYLCATSRGGTSGSRNEQFFGPGTRLTVL.

Comments on this clone: A read error may produce the germline difference seen at one junction end. The chain joins TRBV11-2 to TRBJ2-3; 9 nucleotides align to TRBD2. In germline, CDR1 is SGHAT, CDR2 FQNNGV. The CDR3 sequence is 15 residues long. The CDR3 coding sequence is TGTGCCAGCGGCTTAATAGCGGGAGCGTGGGATACGCAGTATTTT. This gives the protein CASGLIAGAWDTQYF.

As DNA, the CDR3 is TGTGCCACCAGCAGATATAAGACAGGGTGGGTCTCGGGTATGAACACTGAAGCTTTCTTT. Amino acids: CATSRYKTGWVSGMNTEAFF. The chain carries TRBV15 and TRBJ1-1; 7 positions match TRBD1. Trimming removed 2 bases from V and 0 bases from J; junction bases left unmatched: 18. The CDR3 totals 20 residues. The germline V gene has CDR1 LNHNV and CDR2 YYDKDF (reference sequence).

J is TRBJ1-5 and V is TRBV6-5; perhaps TRBD1 as D (6 bases). With 2 bases removed from V and 6 bases from J, the gap between germline ends came to 11 bases. The CDR3 has 14 amino acids. Germline CDR1 and CDR2: MNHEY and SVGAGI. The CDR3 DNA reads as TGTGCCAGCAGTTACGGGGGGGGCGGTCAGCCCCAGCATTTT. This translates into CASSYGGGGQPQHF.

This chain links TRBV28 with TRBJ1-1; D unresolved. The CDR3 consists of 13 residues. V was cut by 6 bases and J by 2 bases, with 10 bases left in between. Germline CDR1 is MDHEN and CDR2 is SYDVKM. This CDR3 reads CASRWARNTEAFF. CDR3 in DNA: TGTGCCAGCAGATGGGCAAGAAACACTGAAGCTTTCTTT.

CDR3 in amino acids: CASSYGDYGYTF. DNA for the CDR3: TGTGCCAGCAGTTACGGGGACTATGGCTACACCTTC. This sequence joins TRBV28 and TRBJ1-2, with D uncertain. Trimming left V 4 bases short and J 3 bases short, with 6 bases between. Per germline, CDR1 MDHEN and CDR2 SYDVKM. The CDR3 runs 12 residues.

This chain joins TRBV10-2 and TRBJ1-5; 7 nucleotides align to TRBD1. CDR1 is WSHSY, CDR2 SAAADI, per germline. The CDR3 consists of 14 residues. Trimming at V came to 8 bases and at J to 2 bases, leaving 6 bases not matched to a gene. The DNA for the CDR3 is TGCGCCAGCTCACAGGGGTTCGGCAATCAGCCCCAGCATTTT. Protein sequence: CASSQGFGNQPQHF.

The chain uses TRBV27 and TRBJ2-2, with 9 positions matching TRBD2. Germline trimming cut 2 bases from V and 3 bases from J; bases unmatched to any gene: 10. Germline CDR1 is MNHEY and CDR2 is SMNVEV (reference sequence). This CDR3 is 18 amino acids long. The CDR3 DNA follows: TGTGCCAGCAGTTTAATAGCGGGGGACCGAATTTACACCGGGGAGCTGTTTTTT. Protein sequence: CASSLIAGDRIYTGELFF.

The rearrangement joins TRBV19 to TRBJ2-5; the D gene is possibly TRBD1 (6 bases). Germline V CDR1 and CDR2: LNHDA, SQIVND (reference sequence). The CDR3 contains 13 residues. Trimming took 5 bases from V and 4 from J, leaving 11 bases between them. The CDR3 loop is CASSLRTVETQYF. CDR3 DNA: TGTGCCAGTAGTCTCAGGACAGTAGAGACCCAGTACTTC.

The CDR3 nucleotides are TGTGCCAGCAGCTTTCTAGGGGAAAATTCACCCCTCCACTTT. Residues: CASSFLGENSPLHF. This sequence joins TRBV7-6 and TRBJ1-6, with TRBD1 as a possible D gene (5 bases). Germline CDR1 and CDR2: SGHVS and FNYEAQ. The CDR3 runs 14 residues. V was shortened by 3 bases and J by 7 bases, with 10 bases between the two germline ends.

This rearrangement joins TRBV7-2 to TRBJ2-7, with no clear D. The CDR3 sequence is 13 residues long. V was pared by 4 bases and J by 1 base, with 8 bases between. CDR1 and CDR2 from the germline V gene are SGHTA and FQGNSA. CDR3 in amino acids: CASSSQASYEQYF. The CDR3 DNA follows: TGTGCCAGCAGCTCCCAGGCGTCCTACGAGCAGTACTTC.

V usage is TRBV7-2 and J usage is TRBJ2-7; possible D gene TRBD1, 6 bases. The germline CDR1 and CDR2 sequences are SGHTA and FQGNSA. V was shortened by 5 bases and J by 6 bases, with 14 bases between the two germline ends. This CDR3 is 13 amino acids long. CDR3 sequence reads: CASSRTGIREQYF. The CDR3 coding sequence is TGTGCCAGCAGCCGTACAGGGATCCGCGAGCAGTACTTC.

This sequence joins TRBV28 and TRBJ2-7; D is perhaps TRBD2 (5 bases). The CDR3 loop spans 17 amino acids. Trimming left V 6 bases short and J 3 bases short, with 24 bases between. Germline CDR1 MDHEN, CDR2 SYDVKM. The CDR3: CASRKFWTGVGIYEQYF. CDR3 in DNA: TGTGCCAGCAGAAAGTTTTGGACCGGGGTGGGGATCTACGAGCAGTACTTC. Full variable domain (outside the CDR3, taken from reference TRBV28 and TRBJ2-7): DVKVTQSSRYLVKRTGEKVFLECVQDMDHENMFWYRQDPGLGLRLIYFSYDVKMKEKGDIPEGYSVSREKKERFSLILESASTNQTSMYLCASRKFWTGVGIYEQYFGPGTRLTVT.